A selection of T cell receptor beta chains follows, all from one sample in a study of blood T cell repertoires in COVID-19. The method was immunoSEQ multiplex PCR; TCRdb's version includes in-frame clones alone and lacks a portion of them. This sample yields hundreds of thousands of clones, of which approximately 90% are seen a single time; about 0.24% belongs to the top ten. The specimen was peripheral blood. The receptor set was obtained from a woman aged 18-29 years with acute or convalescent COVID-19. CDR3s include the opening cysteine and the closing phenylalanine or tryptophan. D genes are given only for firm matches.

D gene	V gene	J gene	CDR3 DNA	CDR3 protein
TRBD1	TRBV18	TRBJ2-7	TGTGCCAGCTCACCCCCCCAGGGGGCTGGGGAGCAGTACTTC	CASSPPQGAGEQYF
NA	TRBV19	TRBJ1-5	TGTGCCAGTAGTGCCGGACAGAGGCGTCAGCCCCAGCATTTT	CASSAGQRRQPQHF
TRBD1	TRBV25-1	TRBJ1-5	TGTGCCAGCAGTGGAGGGGGCGGCCAGCCCCAGCATTTT	CASSGGGGQPQHF
TRBD1	TRBV6-5	TRBJ1-6	TGTGCCAGCAGTTCCCTGTGGACAGGGCGTGAATCACCCCTCCACTTT	CASSSLWTGRESPLHF
TRBD2	TRBV4-2	TRBJ2-5	TGTGCCAGCAGCCCGGGGGGAATAGAGACCCAGTACTTC	CASSPGGIETQYF
NA	TRBV6-5	TRBJ1-1	TGTGCCAGCAGTCCAACAGGGACTGAAGCTTTCTTT	CASSPTGTEAFF
TRBD1	TRBV9	TRBJ1-2	TGTGCCAGCAGCCCAACGGACAGGGCGGGGTACTATGGCTACACCTTC	CASSPTDRAGYYGYTF
NA	TRBV4-3	TRBJ1-2	TGCGCCAGCAGCCAGCGCTACAGGGATCGGGACTATGGCTACACCTTC	CASSQRYRDRDYGYTF
NA	TRBV27	TRBJ1-6	TGTGCCAGCACCGACAGTCGCTATAATTCACCCCTCCACTTT	CASTDSRYNSPLHF
NA	TRBV4-1	TRBJ1-5	TGCGCCAGCAGCCAAGATCGACTGGCCACGATTTTCGAAGGCAATCAGCCCCAGCATTTT	CASSQDRLATIFEGNQPQHF
TRBD1	TRBV18	TRBJ1-4	TGTGCCAGCTCAGTAGGACAGGGGGCAACTAATGAAAAACTGTTTTTT	CASSVGQGATNEKLFF
NA	TRBV19	TRBJ1-2	TGTGCCAGTAGTATCGGGGGAGTTGGCTACACCTTC	CASSIGGVGYTF
NA	TRBV30	TRBJ1-5	TGTGCCTGGAGTGACAGGGAAGGGGATCAGCCCCAGCATTTT	CAWSDREGDQPQHF